The text below deals with one TCR beta chain. Its target is not known. These data are taken from a study of T-cell reconstitution after alpha-beta-depleted transplantation in children. Study-level results: Surviving recipient T cells and thymic progenitors accounted for the high day-60 TCRbeta diversity observed in some patients. After transplant, at about two months, alpha-beta T cells were reportedly derived from several hundred expanded graft clones. From newly produced T cells came most of the T-cell counts and diversity one year after transplant.

CDR1 DFQATT and CDR2 SNEGSKA come from the germline V gene (reference sequence). V lost 0 bases to trimming and J lost 8 bases, with 13 bases between them. This CDR3 comprises 13 residues. The TCRbeta library was prepared with unique molecular identifiers. MiXCR, run by TCRdb on the PCR reads, gives a single entry per CDR3 protein. The sample records about 200,000 distinct CDR3 sequences, just under 6.5% being singletons. The V gene is TRBV20-1, the J gene TRBJ1-1; no clear D. This clonotype originated in a girl in the first two years of life with combined immunodeficiency, due to receive a stem cell transplant. The source was PBMCs, collected before TCRalphabeta/CD19-depleted stem cell transplant. CDR3 protein: CSARDAAVYEAFF. CDR3 nucleotides: TGCAGTGCTAGAGATGCGGCGGTGTACGAAGCTTTCTTT.